The present entry profiles one T cell receptor beta chain with its context. The method was immunoSEQ multiplex PCR; TCRdb's version includes in-frame clones alone and lacks a portion of them. The sample consists of over 130,000 clones, under 90% of them appearing once. The data originate from a study of blood T cell repertoires in COVID-19. The CDR3 spans 18 residues. V lost 1 base to trimming and J lost 3 bases; unmatched junction nucleotides: 13. Germline loops: CDR1 SGHTA, CDR2 FQGNSA. The TCR sequence derives from a woman aged 18-30 years who had been exposed to COVID-19. The sample consisted of PBMCs or T cells enriched from blood (not recorded which). The rearrangement links TRBV7-2 to TRBJ1-2, with 8 bases aligning to TRBD1. This chain's CDR3 is CASSLVWEGRQGHYGYTF. The CDR3, as DNA: TGTGCCAGCAGCTTAGTATGGGAGGGGAGACAGGGGCACTATGGCTACACCTTC.